This T cell receptor beta chain is drawn from a study of response to subunit inactivated influenza vaccine. MiXCR was run by TCRdb on the RT-PCR reads, yielding one entry per CDR3 protein. The sample lists just under 550,000 distinct CDR3 sequences, around a quarter seen once, with around 2.8% in the top ten. Many counts were recorded for this clonotype. CDR1 and CDR2 from the germline V gene are MNHNS and SASEGT. V dropped 9 bases and J dropped 0; count of bases not matched to a gene: 4. CDR3 length: 15 amino acids. A further study also used this sample, focusing on T cells expressing NK-cell markers. From that study: A 5'RACE template switching approach incorporating UMIs was used to make TCR beta cDNA.

V gene TRBV6-1 combines with J gene TRBJ2-2; 10 bases align to TRBD2. The receptor was derived from a man over 45 who received an inactivated influenza vaccine. The material sequenced was CD4+ T cells sorted from PBMCs, taken roughly 13 days after vaccination. The chain's CDR3 is CARIAGGTNTGELFF. The CDR3, as DNA: TGTGCCAGGATAGCGGGAGGTACGAACACCGGGGAGCTGTTTTTT.